This T cell receptor beta chain is from a study of blood T cell repertoires in COVID-19. Study overall: Some COVID-19 samples were acute and others convalescent; all came from the United States, Italy and Spain. PBMCs, B-cell-depleted T cells, or T cells were the source of the cDNA or gDNA that made up the material.

Original analysis: Amplified reference gene primers provided the basis for estimating nucleated cell counts. The data were produced by immunoSEQ multiplex PCR, yet TCRdb's version contains in-frame clones alone and is incomplete. D and trimming were read from the DNA, whereas the V and J calls and clone size are those reported in that table. This sample carries 250,000 to 300,000 clones, 70% to 90% of them seen once, and the ten largest clones take approximately 9.9%. This TCR was recovered from a woman aged 70-85 years with acute or convalescent COVID-19. Sequencing input: peripheral blood.

As DNA, the CDR3 is TGTGCCAGCAGCCCCGGGACAGGGTACGACTATGGCTACACCTTC. Translating it yields CASSPGTGYDYGYTF. This sequence joins TRBV7-6 and TRBJ1-2, with 9 positions matching TRBD1. After removal of 5 bases from V and 3 bases from J, the junction contained 7 bases not matched to a gene. CDR1 is SGHVS and CDR2 is FNYEAQ in the germline V gene. The length of the CDR3 is 15 residues.